The entry that follows covers one T cell receptor beta chain sequence. At least ten counts were recorded for this clonotype. No antigen is known for it. Base-call qualities are not available, and no considerably larger clone is one nucleotide away. Library method: 5' RACE. Sequencing took place on an Illumina HiSeq 2000. A universal primer binding site was added through template switching, and the final cDNA carried a unique molecular identifier so that TCR cDNA molecules could be counted accurately. First-strand cDNA for TCR alpha and beta chains was synthesized from specific primers in the conserved constant-segment region. Each cDNA library was double barcoded, with a SMART-Mk sample barcode plus Illumina barcodes, to control for contamination. Two successive PCR steps introduced TruSeq adapter sequences along with Illumina sample barcodes. The TCR alpha and beta cDNA libraries were sequenced on the Illumina HiSeq platform using custom primers. The original pipeline was this. Raw reads were processed with MiGEC to extract unique molecular identifiers, and MiXCR was used to determine CDR3 positions. Recombination models were inferred per individual with the repgenHMM and IGoR tools using an EM algorithm. The analysis of shared clonotypes was done with the tcR package in R, with sharing normalized by the product of cloneset sizes. Out-of-frame nonproductive sequences were analyzed to study raw recombination free of thymic and clonal selection effects. TCRdb itself trimmed the public reads at Q25 with fastp, ran MiXCR and retained productive beta chains. Rows with a matching CDR3 protein are joined into one entry that keeps the most common DNA and genes. In this record, the V and J calls reflect TCRdb's handling and not the investigators' own analysis. Across this sample there are about 240,000 distinct CDR3 sequences, with 6% to 8.5% seen only once. Under 6.5% of the sample lies in the top ten.

All donors were healthy Caucasians. Three pairs of female monozygotic twins, all aged roughly 18 to 29 years, were included in the twin cohort. CD4+ and CD8+ T cell populations were isolated with positive isolation kits from Invitrogen. This sample is part of a study of identical twins (dated by TCRdb to 2015 to 2016). Looking at the study overall: To test whether fetal clonotypes persist, this study deep-sequenced TCR alpha and beta repertoires from monozygotic twins, from unrelated adults of various ages, and from cord blood. To rule out contamination, replicate twin experiments were performed at different times with different library preparation protocols.

The cysteine opens and the phenylalanine closes a CDR3 of 16 amino acids. The sequence is cut down to CDR3 DNA, 48 bases in frame from base 1. Trimming leaves V shorter by 5 bases and J shorter by 6 bases, with the junction holding 12 bases beyond the gene matches. Broad study findings and their caveats: Fewer insertions were carried by abundant cord blood beta clonotypes; a weaker similar trend was observed in young adult naive repertoires, while no such trend was observed in memory repertoires. In monozygotic twins, out-of-frame TCR alpha sharing was systematically underestimated by recombination models, although the models agreed with sharing between unrelated individuals. Zero-insertion analyses could be partly confounded by invariant T cells such as MAIT and iNKT, although diverse VJ usage argued against such confounding for most clonotypes. Out-of-frame TCR alpha sequences shared between twins showed an excess of low generation-probability sequences compared with coincidental sharing between unrelated individuals. The excess sharing between twins in beta out-of-frame sequences was weaker because fewer shared sequences reduced the signal-to-noise ratio. Because the same donors could not be followed over many years, the conclusions depended on cross-sectional statistical analysis.

Separately, the same data were catalogued under a study of yellow fever vaccine responses in identical twins. From the second report: According to the authors, the vaccine-induced T cell response in identical twins seemed to be partly convergent and partly specific to each individual. In the study, vaccine-responding T cell clones were precisely tracked in identical twins.

Sequencing was done on a sample of CD8+ T cells sorted from blood. The receptor comes from a woman aged 18-29 years in good health. The chain is made from TRBV12-3 or TRBV12-4 and TRBJ2-3, with 9 junctional bases fitting TRBD1. The DNA sequence is as follows: TGTGCCAGCAGTCGGGACAGGGACTACCCTGAGGATACGCAGTATTTT. Translated, this is CASSRDRDYPEDTQYF.